The clone carrying this T cell receptor beta chain was seen more than once but under ten times. Its antigen remains unknown. These data come from a study of T-cell memory formation after mild COVID-19. TCRdb independently ran MiXCR on the 5' RACE reads; one entry per CDR3 protein. The sample contains 400,000 or so distinct CDR3 sequences, roughly 20% of which appear only once. V trimming: 0 bases; J trimming: 6 bases; junction bases outside the gene matches: 5. Germline V lookup: CDR1 LGHDT, CDR2 YNNKEL (reference sequence). CDR3 length: 14 amino acids. Study outcomes and limitations: Contracting CD4+ clones were located mainly in CM and EM, and CD8+ clones in EMRA.

The receptor was isolated from an adult woman who had mild COVID-19 (a few samples of this study predate the infection). Cell type and time point are not known. This chain links TRBV3-1 with TRBJ2-7; 7 nucleotides align to TRBD1. The sample comprised PBMCs or a T cell subset sorted from them (not recorded which). CDR3: CASSQETGVGEQYF. CDR3 sequence (DNA): TGTGCCAGCAGCCAAGAAACAGGGGTGGGCGAGCAGTACTTC.